The clone carrying this T cell receptor beta chain was picked up many times. This entry is derived from a study of T-cell reconstitution after alpha-beta-depleted transplantation in children. Unique molecular identifiers featured in how the TCRbeta library was prepared. TCRdb re-called the PCR reads through MiXCR, storing one row per CDR3 protein. This table holds approximately 170,000 distinct CDR3 sequences, more than 9.5% found once. CDR1 is SGHAT, CDR2 FQNNGV, per germline. Trimming left V 10 bases short and J 8 bases short, with 18 bases between. The CDR3 has 13 amino acids. This rearrangement joins TRBV11-2 to TRBJ2-1, with a possible D match to TRBD1 (6 bases). This sample comprised PBMCs, obtained before TCRalphabeta/CD19-depleted stem cell transplant. This receptor was obtained from a boy aged 2 to 10 with acute myeloid leukemia, due to receive a stem cell transplant. In DNA, the CDR3 is TGTGCCATCTCAGCGTTCAGGGGTCATGAGCAGTTCTTC. Protein product: CAISAFRGHEQFF.